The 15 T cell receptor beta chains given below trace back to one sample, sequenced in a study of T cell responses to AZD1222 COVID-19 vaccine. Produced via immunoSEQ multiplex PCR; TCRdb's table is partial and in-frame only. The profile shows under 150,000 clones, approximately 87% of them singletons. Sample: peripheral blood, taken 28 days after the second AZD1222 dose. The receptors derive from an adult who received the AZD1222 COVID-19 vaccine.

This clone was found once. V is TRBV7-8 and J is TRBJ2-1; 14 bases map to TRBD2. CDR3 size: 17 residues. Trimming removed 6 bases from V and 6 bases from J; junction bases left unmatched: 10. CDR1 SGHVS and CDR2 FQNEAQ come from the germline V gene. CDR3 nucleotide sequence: TGTGCCAGCAGTTCCGGGACTAGCGGGAGAATAGGCAATGAGCAGTTCTTC. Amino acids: CASSSGTSGRIGNEQFF.

Here the CDR3 DNA reads TGCAGCCCTTGGGGGGGGGCCTACAATGAGCAGTTCTTC. Protein sequence: CSPWGGAYNEQFF. The chain combines TRBV29-1 with TRBJ2-1; 7 nucleotides match TRBD2. This CDR3 has 13 amino acids. CDR1 and CDR2 (germline): SQVTM, ANQGSEA. The J segment lost 2 bases and the V segment lost 8 bases, leaving 6 bases of the junction unmatched.

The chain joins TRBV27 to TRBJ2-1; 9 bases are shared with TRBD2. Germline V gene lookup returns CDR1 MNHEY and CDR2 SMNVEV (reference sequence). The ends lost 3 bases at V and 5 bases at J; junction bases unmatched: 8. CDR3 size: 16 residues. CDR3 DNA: TGTGCCAGCAGTTTTTATGGGACTAGCAGGGACAATGAGCAGTTCTTC. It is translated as CASSFYGTSRDNEQFF.

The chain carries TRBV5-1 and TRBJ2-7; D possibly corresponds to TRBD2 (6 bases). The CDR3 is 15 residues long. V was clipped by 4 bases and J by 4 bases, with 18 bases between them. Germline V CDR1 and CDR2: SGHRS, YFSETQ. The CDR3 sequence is CASSGGLGSAYEQYF. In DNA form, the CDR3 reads TGCGCCAGCAGCGGGGGACTGGGCTCTGCTTACGAGCAGTACTTC. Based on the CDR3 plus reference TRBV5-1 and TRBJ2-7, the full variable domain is KAGVTQTPRYLIKTRGQQVTLSCSPISGHRSVSWYQQTPGQGLQFLFEYFSETQRNKGNFPGRFSGRQFSNSRSEMNVSTLELGDSALYLCASSGGLGSAYEQYFGPGTRLTVT.

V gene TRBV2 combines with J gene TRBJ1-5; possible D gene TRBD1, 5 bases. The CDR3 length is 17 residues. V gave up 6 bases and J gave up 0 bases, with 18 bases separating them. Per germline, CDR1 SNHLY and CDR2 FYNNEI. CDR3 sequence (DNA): TGTGCCAGCAGGGGGACGGGGCGGGAATATAGCAATCAGCCCCAGCATTTT. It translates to CASRGTGREYSNQPQHF.

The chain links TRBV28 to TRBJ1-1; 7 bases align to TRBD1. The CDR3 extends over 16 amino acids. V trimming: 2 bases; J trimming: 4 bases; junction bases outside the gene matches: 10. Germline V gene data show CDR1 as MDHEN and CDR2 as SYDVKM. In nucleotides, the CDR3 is TGTGCCAGCAGTTTACCCCAGGGGGGGGCGAGCACTGAAGCTTTCTTT. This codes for CASSLPQGGASTEAFF.

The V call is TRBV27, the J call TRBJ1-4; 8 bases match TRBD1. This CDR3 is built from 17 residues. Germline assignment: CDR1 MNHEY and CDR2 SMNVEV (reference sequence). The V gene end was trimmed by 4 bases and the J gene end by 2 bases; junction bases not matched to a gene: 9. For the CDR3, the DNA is TGTGCCAGCAGTTCCGCCCGGACAGGGCGGACTAATGAAAAACTGTTTTTT. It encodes CASSSARTGRTNEKLFF. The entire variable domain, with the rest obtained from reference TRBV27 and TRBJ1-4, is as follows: EAQVTQNPRYLITVTGKKLTVTCSQNMNHEYMSWYRQDPGLGLRQIYYSMNVEVTDKGDVPEGYKVSRKEKRNFPLILESPSPNQTSLYFCASSSARTGRTNEKLFFGSGTQLSVL.

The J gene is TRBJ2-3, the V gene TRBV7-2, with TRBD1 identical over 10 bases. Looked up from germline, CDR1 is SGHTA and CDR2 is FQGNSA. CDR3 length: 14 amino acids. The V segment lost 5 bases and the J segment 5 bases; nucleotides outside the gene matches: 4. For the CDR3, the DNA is TGTGCCAGCAGCGACAGGGGGCGAAGAGATACGCAGTATTTT. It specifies CASSDRGRRDTQYF. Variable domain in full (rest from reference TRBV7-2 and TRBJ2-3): GAGVSQSPSNKVTEKGKDVELRCDPISGHTALYWYRQSLGQGLEFLIYFQGNSAPDKSGLPSDRFSAERTGGSVSTLTIQRTQQEDSAVYLCASSDRGRRDTQYFGPGTRLTVL.

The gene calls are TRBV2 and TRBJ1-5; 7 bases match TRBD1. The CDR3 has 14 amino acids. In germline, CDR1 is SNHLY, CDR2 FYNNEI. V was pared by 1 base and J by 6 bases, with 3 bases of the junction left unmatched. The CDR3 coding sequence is TGTGCCAGCAGTGAAGGGCAGGGGGGTCAGCCCCAGCATTTT. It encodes CASSEGQGGQPQHF.

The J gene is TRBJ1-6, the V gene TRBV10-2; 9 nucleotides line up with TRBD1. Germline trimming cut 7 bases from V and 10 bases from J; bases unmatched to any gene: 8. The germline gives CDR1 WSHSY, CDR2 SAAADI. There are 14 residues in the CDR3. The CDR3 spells CASILGQGGSPLHF. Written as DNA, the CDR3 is TGCGCCAGCATCCTGGGACAGGGTGGCTCACCCCTCCACTTT.

The CDR3 DNA reads TGTGCCATCAGAGGACAGGGGAAGGGAAACACCATATATTTT. Protein: CAIRGQGKGNTIYF. V and J are TRBV10-3 and TRBJ1-3; TRBD1 aligns across 9 bases. The CDR3 contains 14 residues. V dropped 6 bases and J dropped 4; count of bases not matched to a gene: 4. CDR1 and CDR2 (germline): ENHRY, SYGVKD.

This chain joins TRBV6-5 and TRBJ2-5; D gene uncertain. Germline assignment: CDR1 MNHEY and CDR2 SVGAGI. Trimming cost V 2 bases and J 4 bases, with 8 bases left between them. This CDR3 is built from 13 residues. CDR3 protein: CASSYPVRETQYF. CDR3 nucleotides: TGTGCCAGCAGTTACCCCGTAAGAGAGACCCAGTACTTC.

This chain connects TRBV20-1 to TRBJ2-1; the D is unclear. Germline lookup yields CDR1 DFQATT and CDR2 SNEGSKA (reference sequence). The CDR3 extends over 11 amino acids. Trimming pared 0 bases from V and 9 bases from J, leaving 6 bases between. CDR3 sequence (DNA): TGCAGTGCTAGAGATCTGGGTGAGCAGTTCTTC. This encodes CSARDLGEQFF.

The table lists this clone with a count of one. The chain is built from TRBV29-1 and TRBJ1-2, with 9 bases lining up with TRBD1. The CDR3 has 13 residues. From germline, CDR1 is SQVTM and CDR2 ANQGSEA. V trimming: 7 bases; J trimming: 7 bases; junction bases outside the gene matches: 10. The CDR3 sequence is CSADRQGEGGYTF. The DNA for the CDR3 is TGCAGCGCCGACCGACAGGGGGAAGGTGGCTACACCTTC.

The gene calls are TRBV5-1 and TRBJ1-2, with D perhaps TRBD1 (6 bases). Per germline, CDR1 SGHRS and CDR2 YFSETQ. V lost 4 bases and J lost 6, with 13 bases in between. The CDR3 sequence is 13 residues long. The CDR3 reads CASSEAGDDGYTF. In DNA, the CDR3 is TGCGCCAGCAGCGAGGCAGGGGACGATGGCTACACCTTC.